This T cell receptor (beta chain) was captured by sequencing in a study of metastatic and nonmetastatic thyroid tumors. The overall study: Both malignant and benign thyroid patients supplied peripheral blood and tumor or nodule tissue samples, across which the repertoires of these patients were then compared. Study-wide results and caveats: Benign nodules were reported to have significantly lower TCR beta diversity than malignant thyroid tumors, in blood and tumor.

This CDR3 spans 13 amino acids. Germline trimming cut 4 bases from V and 3 bases from J; bases unmatched to any gene: 4. Germline V lookup: CDR1 SGHRS, CDR2 YFSETQ. This clone was recorded many times. The antigen is undetermined. No patient had received any treatment before thyroid surgery. In the source study's methods: Clinicopathological groups differed in CDR3, with these differences serving to build a distant-metastasis classifier for papillary thyroid cancer. Using MiXCR, TCRdb reanalyzed the PCR reads. The authors' filters were not applied to this entry. This table has about 92,000 clones, about 15% appearing once.

The V and J genes are TRBV5-1 and TRBJ2-7; 7 bases are a match to TRBD1. Sequenced input: blood. This clonotype was obtained from a female donor with papillary thyroid cancer or a benign thyroid nodule (not recorded which). Some clones in this sample may be carry-over from other donors' samples. CDR3 loop: CASSPGTVYEQYF. The CDR3 DNA sequence: TGCGCCAGCAGCCCAGGGACAGTCTACGAGCAGTACTTC.